The rows below give T cell receptor beta chains drawn from one sample of a study of post-analysis software for immune sequencing data. MiXCR was run by TCRdb on the PCR reads, yielding one entry per CDR3 protein. The sample contains roughly 600,000 distinct CDR3 sequences, roughly 40% of which appear only once. What was sequenced was blood. These receptors all stem from a girl aged 10-17 years with multiple sclerosis. Both conserved end residues are trimmed from each CDR3.

V: TRBV6-5; J: TRBJ1-2; CDR3: ASRDATGGYGYT
V: TRBV15; J: TRBJ2-6; CDR3: ATSREQGSGANVLT
V: TRBV7-9; J: TRBJ1-1; CDR3: ASTQQDRGQAF
V: TRBV7-9; J: TRBJ2-1; CDR3: ASSSMRELGNEQF
V: TRBV5-1; J: TRBJ2-1; CDR3: ASSLTGGQF
V: TRBV19; J: TRBJ2-7; CDR3: ASSIEDAYEQY
V: TRBV6-2/TRBV6-3; J: TRBJ2-7; CDR3: ASSSPRGGLSSYEQY
V: TRBV6-5; J: TRBJ1-6; CDR3: ASSYSLGSPLH
V: TRBV20-1; J: TRBJ1-2; CDR3: SASKRAVYGYT
V: TRBV12-3/TRBV12-4; J: TRBJ2-1; CDR3: ASSSPPRGLDNEQF
V: TRBV5-6; J: TRBJ1-2; CDR3: ASSLLQGNNYGYT
V: TRBV7-9; J: TRBJ2-5; CDR3: ASSLMGGSQETQY
V: TRBV7-2; J: TRBJ2-7; CDR3: ASSLRLVGRNYEQY
V: TRBV29-1; J: TRBJ2-7; CDR3: SVDERGDHYEQY
V: TRBV6-1; J: TRBJ1-2; CDR3: ASSEYPGQGARGYT
V: TRBV3-1; J: TRBJ1-2; CDR3: ASSQIASGGQKSYGYT
V: TRBV6-5; J: TRBJ2-7; CDR3: ASSPGQGKREQY
V: TRBV27; J: TRBJ2-7; CDR3: ASSDLASTYEQY
V: TRBV7-8; J: TRBJ2-7; CDR3: ASRHRDSSYEQY
V: TRBV5-6; J: TRBJ2-5; CDR3: ASSLARPGTTQY
V: TRBV7-9; J: TRBJ2-5; CDR3: ASSPPTGIGETQY
V: TRBV12-3/TRBV12-4; J: TRBJ1-2; CDR3: ASTARTGFYGYT
V: TRBV11-3; J: TRBJ1-4; CDR3: ASSQDGPNEKLF
V: TRBV20-1; J: TRBJ1-1; CDR3: SASTLGEGTEAF
V: TRBV20-1; J: TRBJ2-1; CDR3: SAWTGSGPNEQF
V: TRBV12-3/TRBV12-4; J: TRBJ1-2; CDR3: ASSGYMKGNGYT
V: TRBV20-1; J: TRBJ2-7; CDR3: SARELSHREQY